This T cell receptor (beta chain) was sequenced in a study of T-cell reconstitution after alpha-beta-depleted transplantation in children. The CDR3 extends over 15 amino acids. V gave up 4 bases and J gave up 1 base, with 16 bases separating them. In germline, CDR1 is DFQATT, CDR2 SNEGSKA (reference sequence). Preparation of the TCRbeta library involved a method that used unique molecular identifiers. MiXCR, run by TCRdb on the PCR reads, gives a single entry per CDR3 protein. The sample carries about 200,000 distinct CDR3 sequences, 14% to 15% recorded once. In its sample, this clonotype was seen many times.

Sample: PBMCs from the stem cell graft donor, taken from the stem cell graft. The receptor comes from a human donor who donated a stem cell graft to a child with acute lymphoblastic leukemia. The rearrangement joins TRBV20-1 to TRBJ2-5, with D maybe TRBD2 (6 bases). In DNA form, the CDR3 reads TGCAGTGCTAACCCCCATAGCGGAAGCCAAGAGACCCAGTACTTC. This sequence encodes CSANPHSGSQETQYF.